The 21 T cell receptor beta chains listed next were all sequenced from one sample in a study of CD8+ T cells in alopecia areata. Isolated RNA was reverse transcribed into cDNA used as the sequencing template. Data came from immunoSEQ multiplex PCR; TCRdb stores just in-frame clones and leaves some out. The data show around 2,000 clones, 65% to 85% seen once. Treatment defined: oral pan-JAK inhibitor, 5-10 mg twice daily. As part of sample collection, lesional scalp punch biopsies and peripheral blood were taken from alopecia areata patients. The source was skin, collected at week 44, from a patient treated with tofacitinib. The receptors originated from a human donor with alopecia areata.

This clone was recorded a few times. The chain has TRBV7-3 and TRBJ2-1, with no clear D. From germline, CDR1 is SGHTA and CDR2 FQGTGA. The CDR3 runs to 13 residues. V was pared by 8 bases and J by 5 bases, with 13 bases between. CDR3 DNA: TGTGCCAGCGGGTCTGGGGTCAACAATGAGCAGTTCTTC. This translates into CASGSGVNNEQFF.

Points on this clone: At one end, the junction sequence differs from germline, possibly due to a read error. The chain joins TRBV6-5 to TRBJ1-4, with D uncertain. The germline V gene has CDR1 MNHEY and CDR2 SVGAGI. This CDR3 contains 14 residues. CDR3 nucleotide sequence: TGTGCCAGCAGTTACACACCTCAAAATGAAAAACCGTTTTTT. The encoded protein is CASSYTPQNEKPFF.

DNA for the CDR3: TGTGCCAGCAGCCGAGAACTCCAAGGCGAGCAGTACTTC. As protein: CASSRELQGEQYF. V usage is TRBV14 and J usage is TRBJ2-7; D is unclear. This CDR3 has 13 amino acids. Germline lookup yields CDR1 SGHDN and CDR2 FVKESK. V was shortened by 4 bases and J by 6 bases, with 13 bases between the two germline ends. Drawing the rest from reference TRBV14 and TRBJ2-7, the complete variable domain is EAGVTQFPSHSVIEKGQTVTLRCDPISGHDNLYWYRRVMGKEIKFLLHFVKESKQDESGMPNNRFLAERTGGTYSTLKVQPAELEDSGVYFCASSRELQGEQYFGPGTRLTVT.

The sample holds a few counts of this clone. The chain has TRBV5-1 and TRBJ2-6; D not certain. V lost 6 bases and J 2 bases, leaving 6 bases between the germline ends. The CDR3 has 13 amino acids. From germline, CDR1 is SGHRS and CDR2 YFSETQ. CDR3 in amino acids: CASTTAGANVLTF. CDR3 nucleotide sequence: TGCGCCAGCACAACAGCTGGGGCCAACGTCCTGACTTTC.

The J gene is TRBJ2-1, the V gene TRBV6-6; 11 bases agree with TRBD1. This CDR3 contains 15 residues. J gave up 8 bases and V 6 bases, and 9 bases lay outside the gene matches. The V gene's germline CDR1 is MNHNY and CDR2 SVGAGI (reference sequence). CDR3 amino acids: CASRLAGQGGDEQFF. CDR3 nucleotides: TGTGCCAGCAGATTAGCGGGACAGGGGGGAGATGAGCAGTTCTTC.

V and J are TRBV4-1 and TRBJ2-7; D not certain. The CDR3 is 15 amino acids. Germline CDR1 is MGHRA and CDR2 is YSYEKL. The ends were cut back, 0 bases at V and 2 bases at J, with 11 bases in the middle. CDR3 in amino acids: CASSQDRVSTYEQYF. DNA for the CDR3: TGCGCCAGCAGCCAAGATCGGGTCTCAACCTACGAGCAGTACTTC.

This chain joins TRBV6-6 and TRBJ1-2; D gene uncertain. Trimming cost V 6 bases and J 1 base, with 15 bases left between them. CDR1 and CDR2 from the germline V gene are MNHNY and SVGAGI (reference sequence). This CDR3 region has 15 residues. In DNA, the CDR3 is TGTGCCAGCAGCCCCTCCCCGAGGAGTAACTATGGCTACACCTTC. It yields the protein CASSPSPRSNYGYTF.

J is TRBJ1-1 and V is TRBV19, with 12 nucleotides matching TRBD1. V shed 5 bases and J 11 bases; nucleotides not matched to a gene: 12. This CDR3 contains 15 residues. Per the germline V gene, CDR1 is LNHDA and CDR2 is SQIVND (reference sequence). The CDR3 DNA reads TGTGCCAGTAGTGTACACCGGGACAGGGGGCGTATGGCTTTCTTT. Protein sequence: CASSVHRDRGRMAFF.

This chain's CDR3 is CATSRDDFGRGLYEQYF. CDR3 coding DNA: TGTGCCACCAGCAGAGATGATTTTGGACGAGGACTCTACGAGCAGTACTTC. The chain couples TRBV15 to TRBJ2-7; D perhaps matches TRBD2 (5 bases). Germline CDR1 and CDR2: LNHNV and YYDKDF (reference sequence). Trimming shortened V by 0 bases and J by 3 bases, and 18 bases separated the two germline ends. CDR3 length equals 17 residues.

The V and J genes are TRBV5-1 and TRBJ2-2; 7 bases fit TRBD1. The CDR3 loop spans 17 amino acids. CDR1 and CDR2 from the germline V gene are SGHRS and YFSETQ. J was trimmed by 0 bases and V by 0 bases; bases with no gene match: 5. The CDR3 coding sequence is TGCGCCAGCAGCTTGGCCGTAGGACAGGCGAACACCGGGGAGCTGTTTTTT. This gives the protein CASSLAVGQANTGELFF.

V is TRBV5-1 and J is TRBJ2-1; 12 positions agree with TRBD1. The J segment lost 3 bases and the V segment lost 5 bases, leaving 6 bases of the junction unmatched. Germline CDR1 reads SGHRS; CDR2 reads YFSETQ. The CDR3 has 16 amino acids. CDR3 sequence (DNA): TGCGCCAGCAGTGACGGGACAGGGGGCTTCTACAATGAGCAGTTCTTC. Translating it yields CASSDGTGGFYNEQFF.

For the CDR3, the DNA is TGCAGCATCAGGACAGGAGCCACGTATGGCTACACCTTC. Amino acids: CSIRTGATYGYTF. The chain combines TRBV29-1 with TRBJ1-2; 7 bases line up with TRBD1. Germline V gives CDR1 SQVTM, CDR2 ANQGSEA. This CDR3 spans 13 amino acids. V lost 8 bases and J lost 5; bases outside the gene matches: 11.

This sequence joins TRBV7-7 and TRBJ2-2; 7 bases are shared with TRBD2. CDR3 length: 15 amino acids. Trimming cost V 4 bases and J 0 bases; bases outside gene matches: 2. Germline V gene data show CDR1 as SSHAT and CDR2 as FNYEAQ (reference sequence). CDR3 loop: CASSYSGANTGELFF. In DNA form, the CDR3 reads TGTGCCAGCAGCTACAGCGGGGCGAACACCGGGGAGCTGTTTTTT.

The rearrangement links TRBV5-1 to TRBJ1-2; D not resolved. Germline assignment: CDR1 SGHRS and CDR2 YFSETQ. Trimming stripped 1 base from V and 7 bases from J, with 11 bases between. The CDR3 covers 13 residues. CDR3: CASSLLGTGGYTF. CDR3 DNA sequence: TGCGCCAGCAGCTTGCTGGGAACTGGTGGCTACACCTTC. Filled out from reference TRBV5-1 and TRBJ1-2, the complete variable domain reads KAGVTQTPRYLIKTRGQQVTLSCSPISGHRSVSWYQQTPGQGLQFLFEYFSETQRNKGNFPGRFSGRQFSNSRSEMNVSTLELGDSALYLCASSLLGTGGYTFGSGTRLTVV.

This clone was seen a handful of times. V and J are TRBV6-5 and TRBJ2-1, with a tentative D call TRBD2 (7 bases). CDR1 is MNHEY and CDR2 is SVGAGI in the germline V gene. This CDR3 has 15 amino acids. The ends were cut back, 5 bases at V and 4 bases at J, with 15 bases in the middle. CDR3 nucleotide sequence: TGTGCCAGCAGTCCCGGGGGCGGGGGTTACAATGAGCAGTTCTTC. As protein: CASSPGGGGYNEQFF.

The chain carries TRBV5-8 and TRBJ2-3; 7 bases agree with TRBD2. Germline CDR1 SGHTS, CDR2 YDEGEE. This CDR3 is built from 14 residues. With 6 bases clipped from V and 6 bases from J, the junction kept 10 bases outside the gene matches. CDR3 nucleotide sequence: TGTGCCAGCATCCCTACGGGGGGTTCGGATACGCAGTATTTT. Translated, it gives CASIPTGGSDTQYF.

The genes are TRBV29-1 and TRBJ2-1, with 9 positions matching TRBD2. With 3 bases clipped from V and 3 bases from J, the junction kept 3 bases outside the gene matches. The germline CDR1 and CDR2 sequences are SQVTM and ANQGSEA. CDR3 length: 14 residues. The CDR3 nucleotides read TGCAGCGTTGACGCTAGCGGGATCTACAATGAGCAGTTCTTC. Translating it yields CSVDASGIYNEQFF.

J is TRBJ2-7 and V is TRBV6-1; D remains ambiguous. The length of the CDR3 is 14 residues. Germline V CDR1 and CDR2: MNHNS, SASEGT. Trimming removed 1 base from V and 7 bases from J, with 14 bases in between. In DNA form, the CDR3 reads TGTGCCAGCAGTGAAGTCCCAGCCCTTGGGGAGCAGTACTTC. Translation: CASSEVPALGEQYF.

This clone was picked up a small number of times. The rearrangement links TRBV7-8 to TRBJ2-2, with D possibly matching TRBD1 (6 bases). The V and J ends lost 7 bases and 6 bases respectively, with 12 bases between them. This CDR3 region has 13 residues. From germline, CDR1 is SGHVS and CDR2 FQNEAQ. DNA of the CDR3: TGTGCCAGCACCCGTACAGGGTCCGGGGAGCTGTTTTTT. It yields the protein CASTRTGSGELFF.

This clone was observed a single time. J is TRBJ2-7 and V is TRBV9, with a weak D call TRBD1 (6 bases). This CDR3 has 11 amino acids. The germline V and J ends were trimmed by 4 bases and 5 bases, with 7 bases remaining between them. CDR1 is SGDLS and CDR2 is YYNGEE in the germline V gene. The CDR3 nucleotides read TGTGCCAGCAGCAACAGGGACGAGCAGTACTTC. It translates to CASSNRDEQYF.

The chain links TRBV19 to TRBJ2-2, with D maybe TRBD1 (5 bases). The CDR3 totals 13 residues. The V gene's germline CDR1 is LNHDA and CDR2 SQIVND (reference sequence). V was clipped by 6 bases and J by 6 bases, with 11 bases between them. DNA for the CDR3: TGTGCCAGTAGGGCAGGGAATGCCGGGGAGCTGTTTTTT. Its translation: CASRAGNAGELFF.